These T cell receptor beta chains were read from a single sample in a study of T cell changes during pregnancy in multiple sclerosis. Assay used: immunoSEQ multiplex PCR; TCRdb lists only in-frame clones, some missing. The table includes about 84,000 clones, over 85% detected once. Sequenced material: peripheral blood, taken in the second trimester of pregnancy. These receptors came from a female donor in good health, enrolled as a control in a pregnancy study. Each CDR3 is given with its conserved first and last residue. D genes are given only for firm matches. The size of a clone is reported for some rows only, either as once, few or many, or as a class for expanded clones.

>TRBV28|-|-|TRBJ2-7
TGTGCCAGCAGAATCAGGGCGCCGGGTCGTGTGAGCGAGCAGTACTTC
CASRIRAPGRVSEQYF
>TRBV7-2|-|once|TRBJ2-7
TGTGCCAGCAGCTTTTCGGGAGATTTCGAGCAGTACTTC
CASSFSGDFEQYF
>TRBV28|TRBD2|once|TRBJ2-5
TGTGCCAGCAGCCTAATTTACGAGTTAGCGGGAGGGAGTGAGACCCAGTACTTC
CASSLIYELAGGSETQYF
>TRBV6-6|-|-|TRBJ2-7
TGTGCCAGCAGTTACTCACTAGGTTACGAGCAGTACTTC
CASSYSLGYEQYF
>TRBV5-1|TRBD1|once|TRBJ2-7
TGCGCCAGCAGCTACTGGGACAGTTCCTACGAGCAGTACTTC
CASSYWDSSYEQYF
>TRBV9|-|-|TRBJ1-3
TGTGCCAGCAGCTCTACAGGGAATGGAAACACCATATATTTT
CASSSTGNGNTIYF
>TRBV6-1|TRBD2|-|TRBJ2-7
TGTGCCAGCAATCCTGCTAGCGGGAGAAGAGAGCAGTACTTC
CASNPASGRREQYF
>TRBV10-1|-|-|TRBJ2-1
TGCGCCAGCAGTGAGTACGGCGGAGGGGACGGCAATGAGCAGTTCTTC
CASSEYGGGDGNEQFF
>TRBV5-6|-|-|TRBJ2-7
TGTGCCAGCTATCTCCAATTAACAGGGCCCTCCTACGAGCAGTACTTC
CASYLQLTGPSYEQYF
>TRBV6-5|TRBD2|-|TRBJ2-3
TGTGCCAGCAGTACTAGCGGACGCACAGATACGCAGTATTTT
CASSTSGRTDTQYF
>TRBV4-1|-|-|TRBJ2-7
TGCGCCAGCAGCCAAGTTCCAGGGATGCACGAGCAGTACTTC
CASSQVPGMHEQYF